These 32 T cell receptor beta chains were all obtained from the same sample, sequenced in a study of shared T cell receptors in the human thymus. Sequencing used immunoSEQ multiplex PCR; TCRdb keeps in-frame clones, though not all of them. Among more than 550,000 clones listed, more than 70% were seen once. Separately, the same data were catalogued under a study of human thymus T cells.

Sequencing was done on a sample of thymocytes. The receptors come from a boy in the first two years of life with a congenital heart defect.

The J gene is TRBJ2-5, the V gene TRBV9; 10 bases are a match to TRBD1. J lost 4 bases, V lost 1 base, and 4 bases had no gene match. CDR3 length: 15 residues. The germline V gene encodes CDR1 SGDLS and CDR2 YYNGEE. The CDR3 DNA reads TGTGCCAGCAGCGTATGGGGACAGGGGCGAGAGACCCAGTACTTC. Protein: CASSVWGQGRETQYF.

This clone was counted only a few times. CDR3 nucleotides: TGTGCCACCAGCAGAGGCCAGGGAATGGGAGAGACCCAGTACTTC. Amino acid sequence: CATSRGQGMGETQYF. This chain links TRBV15 with TRBJ2-5, with D possibly TRBD1 on 5 matching bases. Germline CDR1 reads LNHNV; CDR2 reads YYDKDF (reference sequence). This CDR3 has 15 residues. The germline V and J ends were trimmed by 1 base and 4 bases, with 13 bases remaining between them.

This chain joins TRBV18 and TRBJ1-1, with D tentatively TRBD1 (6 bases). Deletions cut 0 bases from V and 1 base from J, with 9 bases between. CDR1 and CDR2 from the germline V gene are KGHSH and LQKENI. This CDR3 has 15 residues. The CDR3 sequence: CASSPPDRTNTEAFF. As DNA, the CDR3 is TGTGCCAGCTCACCACCGGACAGAACGAACACTGAAGCTTTCTTT.

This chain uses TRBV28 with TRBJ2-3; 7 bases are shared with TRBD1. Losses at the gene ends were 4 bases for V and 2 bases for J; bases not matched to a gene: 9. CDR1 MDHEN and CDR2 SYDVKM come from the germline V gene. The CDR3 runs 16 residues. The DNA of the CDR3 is TGTGCCAGCAGTTCCCCAGGGGGAAGTTTCACAGATACGCAGTATTTT. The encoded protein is CASSSPGGSFTDTQYF.

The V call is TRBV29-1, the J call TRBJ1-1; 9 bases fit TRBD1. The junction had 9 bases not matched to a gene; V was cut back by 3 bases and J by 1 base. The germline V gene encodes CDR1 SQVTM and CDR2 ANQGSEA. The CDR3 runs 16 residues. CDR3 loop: CSVDPRWTGENTEAFF. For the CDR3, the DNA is TGCAGCGTTGATCCCCGCTGGACAGGGGAGAACACTGAAGCTTTCTTT.

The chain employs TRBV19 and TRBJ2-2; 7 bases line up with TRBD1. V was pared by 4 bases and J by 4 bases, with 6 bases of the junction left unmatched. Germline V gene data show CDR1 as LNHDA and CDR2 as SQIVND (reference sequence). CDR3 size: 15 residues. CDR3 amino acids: CASSTTWTGTGELFF. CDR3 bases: TGTGCCAGTAGTACAACATGGACAGGCACCGGGGAGCTGTTTTTT.

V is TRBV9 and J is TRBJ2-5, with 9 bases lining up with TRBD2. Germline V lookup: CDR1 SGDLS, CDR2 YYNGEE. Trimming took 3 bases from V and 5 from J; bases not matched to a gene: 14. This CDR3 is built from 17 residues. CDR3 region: CASSGGDGGGAVETQYF. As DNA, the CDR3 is TGTGCCAGCAGCGGAGGAGACGGCGGGGGGGCCGTTGAGACCCAGTACTTC.

CDR3: CASSDRGHQPQHF. CDR3 sequence (DNA): TGTGCCAGCTCGGACAGGGGGCATCAGCCCCAGCATTTT. This rearrangement joins TRBV18 to TRBJ1-5, with 11 bases lining up with TRBD1. The V and J ends lost 6 bases and 5 bases, in that order; junction bases with no gene match: 0. Germline CDR1 and CDR2: KGHSH and LQKENI. The CDR3 extends over 13 amino acids.

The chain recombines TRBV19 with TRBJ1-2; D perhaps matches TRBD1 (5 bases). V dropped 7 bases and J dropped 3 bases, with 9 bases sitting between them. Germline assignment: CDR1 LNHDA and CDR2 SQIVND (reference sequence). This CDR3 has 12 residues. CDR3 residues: CASNSRDYGYTF. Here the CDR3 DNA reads TGTGCCAGTAATAGCAGGGACTATGGCTACACCTTC.

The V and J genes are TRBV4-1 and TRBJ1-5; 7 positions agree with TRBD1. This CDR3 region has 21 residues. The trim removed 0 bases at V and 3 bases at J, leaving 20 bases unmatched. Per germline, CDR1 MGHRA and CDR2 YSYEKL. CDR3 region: CASSQETRDSHLMSNNQPQHF. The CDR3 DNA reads TGCGCCAGCAGCCAAGAGACAAGGGACAGCCATTTGATGAGCAACAATCAGCCCCAGCATTTT.

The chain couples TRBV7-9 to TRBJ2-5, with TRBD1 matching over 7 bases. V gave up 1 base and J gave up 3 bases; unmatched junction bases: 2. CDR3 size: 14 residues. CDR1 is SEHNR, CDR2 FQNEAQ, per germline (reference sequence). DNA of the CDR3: TGTGCCAGCAGCTTAGGGCAGGGGGAAGAGACCCAGTACTTC. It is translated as CASSLGQGEETQYF. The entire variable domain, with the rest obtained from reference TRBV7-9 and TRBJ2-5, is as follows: DTGVSQNPRHKITKRGQNVTFRCDPISEHNRLYWYRQTLGQGPEFLTYFQNEAQLEKSRLLSDRFSAERPKGSFSTLEIQRTEQGDSAMYLCASSLGQGEETQYFGPGTRLLVL.

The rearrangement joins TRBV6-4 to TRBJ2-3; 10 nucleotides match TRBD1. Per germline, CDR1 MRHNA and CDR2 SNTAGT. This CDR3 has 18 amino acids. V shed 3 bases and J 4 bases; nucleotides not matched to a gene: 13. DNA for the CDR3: TGTGCCAGCAGTGAATTCGACAGGGGGCGCGGGTTGGCAGATACGCAGTATTTT. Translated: CASSEFDRGRGLADTQYF.

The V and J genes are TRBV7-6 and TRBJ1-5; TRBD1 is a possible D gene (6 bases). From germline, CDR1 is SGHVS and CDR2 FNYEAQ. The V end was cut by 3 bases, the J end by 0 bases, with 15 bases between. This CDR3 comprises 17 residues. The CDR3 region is CASSFGQTKNSNQPQHF. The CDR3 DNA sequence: TGTGCCAGCAGCTTTGGACAGACGAAGAATAGCAATCAGCCCCAGCATTTT.

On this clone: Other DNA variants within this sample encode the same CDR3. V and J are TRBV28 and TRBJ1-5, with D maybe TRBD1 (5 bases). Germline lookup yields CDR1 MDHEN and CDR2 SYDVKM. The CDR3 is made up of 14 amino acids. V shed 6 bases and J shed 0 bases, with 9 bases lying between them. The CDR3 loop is CASSRRVSNQPQHF. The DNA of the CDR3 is TGTGCCAGCAGCCGCAGGGTTAGCAATCAGCCCCAGCATTTT.

DNA for the CDR3: TGTGCCACCAGCAGAGATCCGAACGGGAGCTCCTACGAGCAGTACTTC. It codes for CATSRDPNGSSYEQYF. The rearrangement links TRBV15 to TRBJ2-7; D is perhaps TRBD2 (6 bases). The V end was cut by 0 bases, the J end by 0 bases, with 12 bases between. The CDR3 consists of 16 residues. Germline CDR1 reads LNHNV; CDR2 reads YYDKDF (reference sequence).

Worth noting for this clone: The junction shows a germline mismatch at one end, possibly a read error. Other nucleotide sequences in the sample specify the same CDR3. In nucleotides, the CDR3 is TGTGCCAGCACGAGGGCAGCCTATAATTCCCCCCTCCACTTT. This translates into CASTRAAYNSPLHF. The chain employs TRBV5-8 and TRBJ1-6; D unclear. Germline CDR1 reads SGHTS; CDR2 reads YDEGEE. This CDR3 has 14 residues. The variable domain in full, with the rest retrieved from reference TRBV5-8 and TRBJ1-6, is EAGVTQSPTHLIKTRGQQATLRCSPISGHTSVYWYQQALGLGLQFLLWYDEGEERNRGNFPPRFSGRQFPNYSSELNVNALELEDSALYLCASTRAAYNSPLHFGNGTRLTVT.

Here the CDR3 DNA reads TGTGCCAGCAGTGAATTAAGGCAGGGGGGTTGGGAAAAACTGTTTTTT. It is translated as CASSELRQGGWEKLFF. V is TRBV6-1 and J is TRBJ1-4; TRBD1 aligns across 7 bases. With V trimmed by 2 bases and J by 8 bases, 11 bases remained unmatched. The CDR3 consists of 16 residues. From germline, CDR1 is MNHNS and CDR2 SASEGT.

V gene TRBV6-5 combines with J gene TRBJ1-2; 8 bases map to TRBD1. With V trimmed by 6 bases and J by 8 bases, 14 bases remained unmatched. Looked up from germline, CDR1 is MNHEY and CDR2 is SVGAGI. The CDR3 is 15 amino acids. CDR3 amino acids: CASRTSGQGYRGYTF. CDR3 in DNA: TGTGCCAGCAGGACTTCTGGACAGGGTTATAGGGGCTACACCTTC.

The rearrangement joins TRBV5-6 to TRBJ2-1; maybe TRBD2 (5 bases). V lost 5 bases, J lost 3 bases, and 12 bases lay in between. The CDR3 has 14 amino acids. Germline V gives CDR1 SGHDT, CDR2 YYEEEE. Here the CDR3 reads CASRDERIYNEQFF. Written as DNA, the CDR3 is TGTGCCAGCAGGGATGAGCGGATCTACAATGAGCAGTTCTTC.

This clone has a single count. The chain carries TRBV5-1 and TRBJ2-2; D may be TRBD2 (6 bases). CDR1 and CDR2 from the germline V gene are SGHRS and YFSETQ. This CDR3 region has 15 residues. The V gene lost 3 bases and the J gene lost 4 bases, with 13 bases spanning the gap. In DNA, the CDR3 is TGCGCCAGCAGCTCCCCGGGGAGGTGCACCGGGGAGCTGTTTTTT. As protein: CASSSPGRCTGELFF.

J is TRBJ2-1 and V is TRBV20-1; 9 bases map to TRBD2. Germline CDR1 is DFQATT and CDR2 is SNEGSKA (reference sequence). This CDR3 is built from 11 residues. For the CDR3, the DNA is TGCAGGGTAGCGGGAGACGTTGAGCAGTTCTTC. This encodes CRVAGDVEQFF.

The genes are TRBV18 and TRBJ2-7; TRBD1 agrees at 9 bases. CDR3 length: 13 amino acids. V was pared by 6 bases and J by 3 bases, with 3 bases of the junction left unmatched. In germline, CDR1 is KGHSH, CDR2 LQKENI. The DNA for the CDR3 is TGTGCCAGCTCGCAGGGACAGGGCTACGAGCAGTACTTC. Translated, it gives CASSQGQGYEQYF. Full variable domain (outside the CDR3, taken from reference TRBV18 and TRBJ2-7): NAGVMQNPRHLVRRRGQEARLRCSPMKGHSHVYWYRQLPEEGLKFMVYLQKENIIDESGMPKERFSAEFPKEGPSILRIQQVVRGDSAAYFCASSQGQGYEQYFGPGTRLTVT.

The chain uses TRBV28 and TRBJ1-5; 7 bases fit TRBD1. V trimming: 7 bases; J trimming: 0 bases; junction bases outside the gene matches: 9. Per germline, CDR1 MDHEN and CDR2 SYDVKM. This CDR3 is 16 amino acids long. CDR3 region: CASTPEDRPSNQPQHF. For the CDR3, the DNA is TGTGCCAGCACCCCCGAGGACAGGCCTAGCAATCAGCCCCAGCATTTT.

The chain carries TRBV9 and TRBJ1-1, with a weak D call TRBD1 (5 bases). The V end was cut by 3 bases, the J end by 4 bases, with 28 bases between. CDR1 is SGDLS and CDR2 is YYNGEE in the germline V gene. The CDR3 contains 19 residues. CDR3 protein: CASSALLAQTQARCTEAFF. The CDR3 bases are TGTGCCAGCAGCGCACTCCTCGCCCAAACACAGGCCCGGTGCACTGAAGCTTTCTTT.

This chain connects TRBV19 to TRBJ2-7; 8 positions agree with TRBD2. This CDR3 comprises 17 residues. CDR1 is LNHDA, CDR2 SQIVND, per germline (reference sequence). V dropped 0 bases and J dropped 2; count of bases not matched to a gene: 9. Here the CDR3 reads CASSIDPSGGRAYEQYF. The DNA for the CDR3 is TGTGCCAGTAGTATAGATCCTTCGGGAGGGAGGGCCTACGAGCAGTACTTC.

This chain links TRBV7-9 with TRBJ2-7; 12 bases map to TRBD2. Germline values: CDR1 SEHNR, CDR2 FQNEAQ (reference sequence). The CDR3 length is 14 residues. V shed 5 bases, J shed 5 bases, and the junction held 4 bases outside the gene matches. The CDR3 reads CASSTGLAGHEQYF. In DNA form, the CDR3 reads TGTGCCAGCAGCACCGGACTAGCGGGGCACGAGCAGTACTTC.

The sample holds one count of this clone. CDR3 loop: CASSSEGLAGAQETQYF. In DNA form, the CDR3 reads TGTGCCAGCAGCTCAGAAGGCCTAGCGGGGGCCCAAGAGACCCAGTACTTC. V and J are TRBV7-3 and TRBJ2-5, with TRBD2 identical over 10 bases. In germline, CDR1 is SGHTA, CDR2 FQGTGA. The CDR3 length is 17 residues. Germline trimming cut 4 bases from V and 1 base from J; bases unmatched to any gene: 9.

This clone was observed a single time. This CDR3 is CASSQRGLRQSPEQYF. The CDR3 nucleotides read TGTGCCAGCAGCCAAAGGGGGTTGAGACAATCTCCCGAGCAGTACTTC. The chain couples TRBV14 to TRBJ2-7, with D perhaps TRBD1 (6 bases). The CDR3 is 16 amino acids. CDR1 SGHDN and CDR2 FVKESK come from the germline V gene. The germline V and J ends were trimmed by 2 bases and 6 bases, with 20 bases remaining between them.

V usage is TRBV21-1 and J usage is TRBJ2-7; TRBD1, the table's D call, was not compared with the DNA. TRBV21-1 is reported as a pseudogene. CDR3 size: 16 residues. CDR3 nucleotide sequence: TGTGCCAGCAGCAAACCGGGACAGGTAGGGTCCTACGAGCAGTACTTC. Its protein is CASSKPGQVGSYEQYF.

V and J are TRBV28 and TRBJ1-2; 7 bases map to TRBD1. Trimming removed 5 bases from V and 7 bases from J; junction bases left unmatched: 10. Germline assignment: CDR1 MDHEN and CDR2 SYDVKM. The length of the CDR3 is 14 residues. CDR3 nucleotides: TGTGCCAGCAGTCCCGACAGGGATTCGTGTGGCTACACCTTC. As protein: CASSPDRDSCGYTF.

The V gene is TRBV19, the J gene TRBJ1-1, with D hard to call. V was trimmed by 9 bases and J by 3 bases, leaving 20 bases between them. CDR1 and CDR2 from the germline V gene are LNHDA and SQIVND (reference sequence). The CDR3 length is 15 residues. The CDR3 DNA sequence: TGTGCCAGCAGAAAGCGTCCGGGTTCGGACACTGAAGCTTTCTTT. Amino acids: CASRKRPGSDTEAFF.

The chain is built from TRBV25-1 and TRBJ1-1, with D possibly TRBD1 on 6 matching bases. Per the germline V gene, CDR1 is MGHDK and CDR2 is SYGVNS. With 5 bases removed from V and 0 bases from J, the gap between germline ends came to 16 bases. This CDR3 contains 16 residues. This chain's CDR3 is CASSRGRGTLNTEAFF. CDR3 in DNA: TGTGCCAGCAGTCGGGGTCGTGGGACATTGAACACTGAAGCTTTCTTT. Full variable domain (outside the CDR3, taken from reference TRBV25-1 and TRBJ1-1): EADIYQTPRYLVIGTGKKITLECSQTMGHDKMYWYQQDPGMELHLIHYSYGVNSTEKGDLSSESTVSRIRTEHFPLTLESARPSHTSQYLCASSRGRGTLNTEAFFGQGTRLTVV.